This TCR beta chain comes out of a study of CD8 T cells in Susac syndrome. Controls matched for age and sex were healthy donors. TEMRA cells were FACS-enriched, and CD8+ and CD4+ T cells were isolated negatively. Reverse transcription of about 0.45 to 1 ug RNA used random hexamers. Amplification of the TCR beta CDR3 was carried out by immunoSEQ multiplex PCR, which spanned a total of 54 Vbeta and 13 Jbeta segments. TCRdb reanalysed the immunoSEQ multiplex PCR reads using MiXCR and keeps one entry per CDR3 protein. This table has 150,000 to 200,000 distinct CDR3 sequences, roughly 93% appearing once. Sequences were obtained from CD4+ T cells from PBMCs. The receptor comes from a human donor in good health.

CDR3 sequence (DNA): TGTGCCAGCAGCTTGGGAACCACCCGTGCCTACGAGCAGTACTTC. Translating it yields CASSLGTTRAYEQYF. This chain joins TRBV5-4 and TRBJ2-7, with D uncertain. The CDR3 length is 15 residues. With 0 bases removed from V and 2 bases from J, the gap between germline ends came to 12 bases. Germline CDR1 and CDR2: SGHNT and YYREEE (reference sequence).